This T cell receptor (beta chain) was captured in a study of blood T cell repertoires in COVID-19. Study in general: T cells, B-cell-depleted T cells, or PBMCs supplied cDNA or gDNA.

Using immunoSEQ multiplex PCR, the repertoire was profiled, and TCRdb retains in-frame clones only, with some absent. The sample includes around 370,000 clones, roughly 86% of them seen just once. V was pared by 1 base and J by 5 bases, with 10 bases between. The CDR3 runs 14 residues. The germline V gene encodes CDR1 SGHNT and CDR2 YENEEA. The chain joins TRBV11-3 to TRBJ2-3, with D perhaps matching TRBD2 (6 bases). The receptor comes from a woman in her 70s with COVID-19, enrolled during active disease. Sequenced sample: peripheral blood. The CDR3 protein is CASSLVRREDTQYF. CDR3 nucleotides: TGTGCCAGCAGCTTAGTCAGGCGGGAAGATACGCAGTATTTT. Drawing the rest from reference TRBV11-3 and TRBJ2-3, the complete variable domain is EAGVVQSPRYKIIEKKQPVAFWCNPISGHNTLYWYLQNLGQGPELLIRYENEEAVDDSQLPKDRFSAERLKGVDSTLKIQPAELGDSAVYLCASSLVRREDTQYFGPGTRLTVL.